Below, 22 T cell receptor beta chains from the same sample are listed, as sequenced in a study of T-cell memory formation after mild COVID-19. Each CDR3 protein gets one entry after TCRdb re-called the 5' RACE reads with MiXCR. The repertoire includes roughly 310,000 distinct CDR3 sequences, approximately 16% of them detected once, and around 20% sits in the top ten. The sample taken for sequencing was PBMCs or a T cell subset sorted from them (not recorded which). These receptor sequences come from a young man who had mild COVID-19 (a few samples of this study predate the infection). Cell type and time point are not known.

This clonotype was counted ten times or more. The chain uses TRBV2 and TRBJ1-1; tentative D call: TRBD1 (6 bases). This CDR3 region has 15 residues. Trimming took 8 bases from V and 1 from J, leaving 17 bases between them. CDR1 is SNHLY, CDR2 FYNNEI, per germline. DNA for the CDR3: TGTGCCAGCGGGGGGCAGGGGCTAAAGAACACTGAAGCTTTCTTT. Protein product: CASGGQGLKNTEAFF.

A few counts support this clonotype. J is TRBJ2-7 and V is TRBV6-1, with D perhaps matching TRBD1 or TRBD2 (5 bases each). This CDR3 contains 13 residues. Germline V gives CDR1 MNHNS, CDR2 SASEGT. The V end lost 6 bases, the J end lost 2 bases, and 11 bases lay between the germline ends. The CDR3 DNA is TGTGCCAGCAGAAAGAGGGGCCCCTACGAGCAGTACTTC. Translation: CASRKRGPYEQYF.

J is TRBJ1-2 and V is TRBV3-1; perhaps TRBD1 as D (5 bases). Trimming cost V 5 bases and J 3 bases, with 7 bases left between them. The CDR3 spans 12 residues. Per germline, CDR1 LGHDT and CDR2 YNNKEL (reference sequence). As DNA, the CDR3 is TGTGCCAGCAGCGGACACGACTATGGCTACACCTTC. Encoded protein: CASSGHDYGYTF.

This clonotype was found a few times. This chain links TRBV20-1 with TRBJ1-5; 7 bases line up with TRBD1. The CDR3 runs to 17 residues. J gave up 6 bases and V 3 bases, and 17 bases lay outside the gene matches. The germline V gene has CDR1 DFQATT and CDR2 SNEGSKA (reference sequence). CDR3 sequence (DNA): TGCAGTGCTAGTCGAACGACAGGGAATCTTTGGGGTCAGCCCCAGCATTTT. Amino acids: CSASRTTGNLWGQPQHF.

The V and J genes are TRBV7-8 and TRBJ1-1; perhaps TRBD1 as D (5 bases). Germline-derived CDR1 and CDR2 are SGHVS and FQNEAQ. V was shortened by 1 base and J by 6 bases, with 12 bases between the two germline ends. This CDR3 has 14 amino acids. The DNA for the CDR3 is TGTGCCAGCAGCTTAGTCGGCGGGGGAGCTGAAGCTTTCTTT. This gives the protein CASSLVGGGAEAFF.

This clonotype was counted many times. The chain joins TRBV4-1 to TRBJ2-7; 7 bases map to TRBD1. Germline values: CDR1 MGHRA, CDR2 YSYEKL. Germline trimming cut 0 bases from V and 2 bases from J; bases unmatched to any gene: 4. This CDR3 spans 15 amino acids. The CDR3 region is CASSQEAGGPYEQYF. In DNA, the CDR3 is TGCGCCAGCAGCCAAGAGGCAGGGGGACCCTACGAGCAGTACTTC.

This clonotype was found a few times. The chain's CDR3 is CASSFRRDRAYEQYF. DNA of the CDR3: TGTGCCAGCAGTTTCCGGAGAGACAGAGCCTACGAGCAGTACTTC. J is TRBJ2-7 and V is TRBV12-3 or TRBV12-4; D may be TRBD1 (5 bases). The V end was cut by 3 bases, the J end by 2 bases, with 14 bases between. The CDR3 has 15 residues.

This clonotype was observed many times. This chain connects TRBV20-1 to TRBJ2-7, with 9 positions matching TRBD1. The CDR3 has 14 amino acids. The germline CDR1 and CDR2 sequences are DFQATT and SNEGSKA (reference sequence). After removal of 5 bases from V and 2 bases from J, the junction contained 7 bases not matched to a gene. Here the CDR3 reads CSADTGTGTYEQYF. The DNA of the CDR3 is TGCAGTGCTGACACCGGGACAGGGACCTACGAGCAGTACTTC.

This clonotype occurred many times. This sequence joins TRBV12-3 or TRBV12-4 and TRBJ2-7; 7 bases line up with TRBD2. The V and J ends lost 7 bases and 1 base, in that order; junction bases with no gene match: 4. The CDR3 loop spans 13 amino acids. The CDR3 sequence: CASTFSGSYEQYV. CDR3 sequence (DNA): TGTGCCAGCACCTTTAGCGGGTCCTACGAGCAGTACGTC.

This sequence joins TRBV29-1 and TRBJ2-1, with 8 bases aligning to TRBD1. The ends lost 7 bases at V and 8 bases at J; junction bases unmatched: 7. The CDR3 runs to 12 residues. Per germline, CDR1 SQVTM and CDR2 ANQGSEA. The CDR3 region has the DNA TGCAGCGCCGAACAGGGGGAGGATGAGCAGTTCTTC. It is translated as CSAEQGEDEQFF.

As to this clonotype: Compared with germline, one end of the junction differs, possibly owing to a read error. V and J are TRBV7-2 and TRBJ1-1; D is unclear. Germline V lookup: CDR1 SGHTA, CDR2 FQGNSA. There are 16 residues in the CDR3. The CDR3 region has the DNA TGTGCCAGCAGCTTAGTGGCAGGATTGGGCTACACTGAAACTTTCTTT. It specifies CASSLVAGLGYTETFF.

This clonotype has more than one count but fewer than ten. V and J are TRBV5-8 and TRBJ2-3; D is unresolved. V lost 4 bases, J lost 2 bases, and 11 bases lay in between. The V gene's germline CDR1 is SGHTS and CDR2 YDEGEE. There are 14 residues in the CDR3. CDR3 residues: CASSDSRATDTQYF. The CDR3 DNA reads as TGTGCCAGCAGCGATAGTCGCGCCACAGATACGCAGTATTTT.

The chain employs TRBV28 and TRBJ2-7; a possible D gene is TRBD1 (6 bases). V lost 1 base to trimming and J lost 1 base, with 8 bases between them. Germline V CDR1 and CDR2: MDHEN, SYDVKM. This CDR3 is built from 14 residues. CDR3 in amino acids: CASSLSQGSYEQYF. In DNA, the CDR3 is TGTGCCAGCAGTTTATCGCAGGGGTCCTACGAGCAGTACTTC.

In this sample, this clonotype turned up many times. The CDR3 sequence: CASSLVASGATGELFF. Here the CDR3 DNA reads TGTGCCAGCAGCTTAGTGGCTAGCGGGGCCACCGGGGAGCTGTTTTTT. This chain connects TRBV11-1 to TRBJ2-2, with 9 bases identical to TRBD2. Germline CDR1 reads SGHAT; CDR2 reads FQDESV (reference sequence). The V and J ends lost 1 base and 4 bases, in that order; junction bases with no gene match: 4. The CDR3 is made up of 16 amino acids.

The chain uses TRBV29-1 and TRBJ2-5; 8 bases map to TRBD1. Trimming at V came to 2 bases and at J to 4 bases, leaving 3 bases not matched to a gene. The CDR3 extends over 13 amino acids. Germline values: CDR1 SQVTM, CDR2 ANQGSEA. CDR3 residues: CSVEQGAGETQYF. The CDR3 DNA reads as TGCAGCGTTGAACAGGGGGCAGGAGAGACCCAGTACTTC.

This clonotype was seen a handful of times. V and J are TRBV28 and TRBJ1-2; D not resolved. Germline CDR1 and CDR2: MDHEN and SYDVKM. V lost 2 bases and J 8 bases, leaving 9 bases between the germline ends. The CDR3 runs to 12 residues. The chain's CDR3 is CASSLPGEGYTF. The CDR3 DNA reads as TGTGCCAGCAGTTTACCCGGGGAAGGCTACACCTTC.

The chain combines TRBV12-3 or TRBV12-4 with TRBJ2-5; 11 nucleotides agree with TRBD1. The CDR3 spans 16 residues. Losses at the gene ends were 4 bases for V and 2 bases for J; bases not matched to a gene: 6. This chain's CDR3 is CASSYSRDRGQETQYF. The CDR3 DNA follows: TGTGCCAGCAGTTACTCCCGGGACAGGGGGCAAGAGACCCAGTACTTC.

The rearrangement uses TRBV14 and TRBJ2-5; no reliable D call. The V end lost 2 bases, the J end lost 2 bases, and 15 bases lay between the germline ends. Germline V gene sequence: CDR1 SGHDN, CDR2 FVKESK. The CDR3 sequence is 16 residues long. CDR3 sequence reads: CASSQYRALRQETQYF. The CDR3, as DNA: TGTGCCAGCAGCCAATATCGGGCCCTAAGGCAAGAGACCCAGTACTTC. Variable domain in full (rest from reference TRBV14 and TRBJ2-5): EAGVTQFPSHSVIEKGQTVTLRCDPISGHDNLYWYRRVMGKEIKFLLHFVKESKQDESGMPNNRFLAERTGGTYSTLKVQPAELEDSGVYFCASSQYRALRQETQYFGPGTRLLVL.

This clonotype was seen a handful of times. The rearrangement joins TRBV5-1 to TRBJ2-5, with no clear D. CDR1 SGHRS and CDR2 YFSETQ come from the germline V gene. Trimming took off 0 bases at V and 4 bases at J, with 10 bases between the two ends. This CDR3 region has 14 residues. The CDR3 DNA follows: TGCGCCAGCAGCTTGGACACAGCTGGAGAGACCCAGTACTTC. This gives the protein CASSLDTAGETQYF. Full variable domain (outside the CDR3, taken from reference TRBV5-1 and TRBJ2-5): KAGVTQTPRYLIKTRGQQVTLSCSPISGHRSVSWYQQTPGQGLQFLFEYFSETQRNKGNFPGRFSGRQFSNSRSEMNVSTLELGDSALYLCASSLDTAGETQYFGPGTRLLVL.

This clonotype turned up a few times. The chain joins TRBV5-1 to TRBJ2-2, with 13 nucleotides matching TRBD2. CDR3 size: 16 residues. Losses at the gene ends were 4 bases for V and 1 base for J; bases not matched to a gene: 1. The V gene's germline CDR1 is SGHRS and CDR2 YFSETQ. The CDR3 DNA follows: TGCGCCAGCAGCGGGACTAGCGGGATGAACACCGGGGAGCTGTTTTTT. It is translated as CASSGTSGMNTGELFF.

The chain employs TRBV10-1 and TRBJ2-3; 11 nucleotides align to TRBD2. J lost 2 bases, V lost 2 bases, and 3 bases had no gene match. The CDR3 is 16 amino acids. The germline CDR1 and CDR2 sequences are WNHNN and SYGVQD (reference sequence). CDR3 DNA sequence: TGCGCCAGCAGTGAGGGTAGCGGGGGGGCCACAGATACGCAGTATTTT. Residues: CASSEGSGGATDTQYF.

Only a few counts were recorded for this clonotype. The chain carries TRBV6-2 or TRBV6-3 and TRBJ1-2; D is possibly TRBD1 (5 bases). Trimming took off 8 bases at V and 9 bases at J, with 19 bases between the two ends. CDR3 length: 13 residues. Per the germline V gene, CDR1 is MNHEY and CDR2 is SVGEGT. The CDR3 protein is CASVQDIPRSYTF. The CDR3 nucleotides read TGTGCCAGCGTACAGGACATCCCTCGCAGCTACACCTTC.